Here is one TCR beta chain with its context. Antigen: not known. This record belongs to a study of CD8 T cells in Susac syndrome. Study-wide results and limits: In Susac patients, clonal expansion was not detected in CD4+ cells.

Reverse transcription of 0.5 to 1 ug RNA was performed with random hexamers. TCR beta CDR3 was amplified by immunoSEQ multiplex PCR. This amplification extended across 54 Vbeta and 13 Jbeta segments. TCRdb re-called the immunoSEQ multiplex PCR reads through MiXCR, storing one row per CDR3 protein. The sample includes roughly 200,000 distinct CDR3 sequences, just under 95% of them seen just once. The CDR3 spans 18 residues. CDR1 is KGHSH, CDR2 LQKENI, per germline. Trimming took 6 bases from V and 5 from J; bases not matched to a gene: 19. Specimen: CD4+ T cells from PBMCs. The source of this sequence is a human donor with Susac syndrome. This chain connects TRBV18 to TRBJ2-1; 7 nucleotides align to TRBD2. CDR3 nucleotides: TGTGCCAGCTCCCACCGACAGACTGCGGCGGGAGTCGACAATGAGCAGTTCTTC. Encoded protein: CASSHRQTAAGVDNEQFF.